This T cell receptor (beta chain) is drawn from a study of CD8+CD57+ T cells in acquired aplastic anemia. Study overall: Quantities of DNA derived from sorted CD4+ and CD8+ cells averaged 3.2 ug. CD4+ cell libraries from healthy donors averaged roughly 10 million reads. Study-wide findings and caveats: There were twenty-nine CD8+ CDR3 sequences that occurred in both patients and controls.

V gave up 5 bases and J gave up 8 bases; unmatched junction bases: 15. The CDR3 contains 16 residues. Profiles of TCR beta VDJ and CDR3 were generated from a genomic DNA template. TCRdb independently ran MiXCR on the reads; one entry per CDR3 protein. The repertoire holds hundreds of thousands of distinct CDR3 sequences, with roughly 64% as singletons. Note on this clonotype: No antigen is known for it.

This receptor was obtained from a human donor in good health, serving as a control. The V gene is TRBV12-3 or TRBV12-4, the J gene TRBJ1-2; TRBD1 matches at 9 bases. Sequenced sample: sorted CD4+, CD8+, or CD8+CD57+ T cells (not recorded which) from PBMCs. CDR3 in amino acids: CASSPDRTGDRVGYTF. CDR3 sequence (DNA): TGTGCCAGCAGTCCCGACCGGACAGGGGATCGAGTCGGCTACACCTTC.